This T cell receptor (beta chain) was found in a study of response to subunit inactivated influenza vaccine (dated by TCRdb to between 2017 and 2018). Looking at the study overall: To follow how T cells responded to a trivalent subunit inactivated influenza vaccine, the researchers relied on deep quantitative profiling of the T cell receptor repertoire. Study-level results and caveats: The authors suggested that each seasonal influenza vaccination may recruit only a limited number of new T cells.

CDR1 and CDR2, per the germline V gene, are SGHVS and FNYEAQ. V is shortened by 5 bases, J by 0 bases, and the region joining them spans 10 bases. The CDR3, cysteine through phenylalanine, is 14 amino acids long. Only the CDR3 part of the read is kept: 42 bases, read in frame from the first base. A note on this clonotype: Its antigen target is currently unknown. Nothing much larger sits one base from this clone, and base qualities are not available.

The method behind the library was RT-PCR. Sequencing took place on an Illumina HiSeq 2500. TCRdb passed the public sequencing reads through fastp at Q25 and MiXCR, retaining productive beta sequences. One record per CDR3 amino acid sequence lists the most common genes and DNA. The table for this sample lists 550,000 to 800,000 distinct CDR3 sequences; approximately 14% of them were counted only once. The ten largest make up 11% of the sample. This receptor was obtained from a man aged 50 to 60 who received an inactivated influenza vaccine. Donor details come from another sample of the same person, matched by shared clones. The source material was PBMCs from blood, sampled roughly 12 days after vaccination. Rearrangement joined TRBV7-6 to TRBJ1-1, with the D gene not confidently named. CDR3 reads: CASSPTDMNTEAFF. The DNA sequence is as follows: TGTGCCAGCAGCCCTACAGACATGAACACTGAAGCTTTCTTT.